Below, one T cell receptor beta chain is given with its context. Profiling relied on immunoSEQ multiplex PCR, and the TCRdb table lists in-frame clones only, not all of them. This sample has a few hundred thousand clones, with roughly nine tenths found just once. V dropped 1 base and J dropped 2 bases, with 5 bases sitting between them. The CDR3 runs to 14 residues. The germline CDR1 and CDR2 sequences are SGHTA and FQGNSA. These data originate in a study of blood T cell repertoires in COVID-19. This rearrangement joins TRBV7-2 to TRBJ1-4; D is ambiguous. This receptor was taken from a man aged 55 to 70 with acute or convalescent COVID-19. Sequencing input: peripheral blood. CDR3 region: CASSLDITNEKLFF. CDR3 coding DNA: TGTGCCAGCAGCTTAGACATTACTAATGAAAAACTGTTTTTT.